Detailed here is one T cell receptor (beta chain). Antigen unknown. These data originate in a study of resident and recirculating memory T cells in vitiligo. Study background: No cells were sorted; samples were homogenized just before genomic DNA extraction.

Data came from immunoSEQ multiplex PCR; TCRdb stores just in-frame clones and leaves some out. The table has tens of thousands of clones, about 90% seen once; the top ten hold around 5.1%. Points from the study as a whole: TCR sequences were not conserved across biopsy sites or patients.

Germline V gene sequence: CDR1 SGHNT, CDR2 YENEEA. With 5 bases clipped from V and 4 bases from J, the junction kept 9 bases outside the gene matches. CDR3 size: 15 residues. This clonotype originated in a male donor with vitiligo. The chain recombines TRBV11-3 with TRBJ2-7; TRBD1 aligns across 9 bases. The specimen was blood. The CDR3 coding sequence is TGTGCCAGCAGCAGCAACAGGGGGCTGAATTACGAGCAGTACTTC. The encoded protein is CASSSNRGLNYEQYF.